Listed here are 15 T cell receptor beta chains from one sample, sequenced in a study of blood T cell repertoires in COVID-19. The assay was immunoSEQ multiplex PCR, and TCRdb's table has in-frame clones only and misses some. The sample includes about 210,000 clones, 85% to 90% of them seen just once. The source material was peripheral blood. All receptors come from a woman in her 70s with acute or convalescent COVID-19.

This clone has only a few counts. The gene calls are TRBV10-3 and TRBJ2-7; D possibly corresponds to TRBD2 (5 bases). Germline V lookup: CDR1 ENHRY, CDR2 SYGVKD. V lost 5 bases, J lost 1 base, and 12 bases lay in between. The CDR3 totals 14 residues. This CDR3 is CAISSGLLSYEQYF. The CDR3 DNA follows: TGTGCCATCAGTTCCGGACTGCTGTCCTACGAGCAGTACTTC.

The chain employs TRBV7-6 and TRBJ2-5, with 7 bases aligning to TRBD2. The germline V gene encodes CDR1 SGHVS and CDR2 FNYEAQ. The CDR3 loop spans 15 amino acids. V was clipped by 1 base and J by 3 bases; unmatched bases: 5. The CDR3 sequence: CASSLVPSGKETQYF. As DNA, the CDR3 is TGTGCCAGCAGCTTAGTGCCTAGCGGAAAAGAGACCCAGTACTTC.

Of note for this clone: Other nucleotide sequences from this sample produce the same CDR3. This chain joins TRBV9 and TRBJ2-7, with a possible D match to TRBD2 (6 bases). V lost 0 bases and J lost 7, with 8 bases in between. The V gene's germline CDR1 is SGDLS and CDR2 YYNGEE. The CDR3 totals 12 residues. This chain's CDR3 is CASSVAEGEQYF. The CDR3 bases are TGTGCCAGCAGCGTAGCGGAGGGGGAGCAGTACTTC.

V and J are TRBV7-2 and TRBJ1-5; D unclear. Germline CDR1 reads SGHTA; CDR2 reads FQGNSA. This CDR3 is built from 13 residues. V was pared by 5 bases and J by 5 bases, with 10 bases between. DNA for the CDR3: TGTGCCAGCAGCCCAATGTTAGATCAGCCCCAGCATTTT. Translation gives CASSPMLDQPQHF. The entire variable domain, with the rest obtained from reference TRBV7-2 and TRBJ1-5, is as follows: GAGVSQSPSNKVTEKGKDVELRCDPISGHTALYWYRQSLGQGLEFLIYFQGNSAPDKSGLPSDRFSAERTGGSVSTLTIQRTQQEDSAVYLCASSPMLDQPQHFGDGTRLSIL.

The V and J genes are TRBV7-2 and TRBJ1-1, with 7 bases aligning to TRBD1. The length of the CDR3 is 14 residues. Germline V gene lookup returns CDR1 SGHTA and CDR2 FQGNSA. The V segment lost 5 bases and the J segment 1 base; nucleotides outside the gene matches: 4. The DNA for the CDR3 is TGTGCCAGCAGCCTGGGGGACAGGAACACTGAAGCTTTCTTT. Translating it yields CASSLGDRNTEAFF.

V is TRBV7-8 and J is TRBJ2-7, with TRBD1 identical over 12 bases. V shed 0 bases, J shed 0 bases, and the junction held 6 bases outside the gene matches. CDR1 is SGHVS and CDR2 is FQNEAQ in the germline V gene. This CDR3 comprises 18 residues. The CDR3 is CASSLAGTGGKSSYEQYF. The CDR3 DNA follows: TGTGCCAGCAGCTTAGCAGGGACAGGGGGCAAGAGCTCCTACGAGCAGTACTTC.

The chain links TRBV6-5 to TRBJ2-7, with TRBD2 matching over 8 bases. CDR3 length: 14 residues. In germline, CDR1 is MNHEY, CDR2 SVGAGI. J was trimmed by 0 bases and V by 8 bases; bases with no gene match: 6. The DNA for the CDR3 is TGTGCCAGCCAGAAAGCGGGGGTCTCCTACGAGCAGTACTTC. Translating it yields CASQKAGVSYEQYF.

The gene calls are TRBV24-1 and TRBJ2-2; TRBD1 matches at 8 bases. Germline CDR1 and CDR2: KGHDR and SFDVKD. With 9 bases clipped from V and 4 bases from J, the junction kept 9 bases outside the gene matches. The CDR3 is made up of 15 amino acids. This CDR3 reads CATASRQGSTGELFF. The CDR3 DNA sequence: TGTGCCACCGCCTCGAGACAGGGGAGCACCGGGGAGCTGTTTTTT.

V and J are TRBV5-1 and TRBJ2-7; 7 bases agree with TRBD1. Per germline, CDR1 SGHRS and CDR2 YFSETQ. With V trimmed by 0 bases and J by 2 bases, 5 bases remained unmatched. The CDR3 has 15 residues. CDR3: CASSLEAGTAYEQYF. The CDR3 nucleotides read TGCGCCAGCAGCTTGGAGGCCGGGACAGCCTACGAGCAGTACTTC. Filled out from reference TRBV5-1 and TRBJ2-7, the complete variable domain reads KAGVTQTPRYLIKTRGQQVTLSCSPISGHRSVSWYQQTPGQGLQFLFEYFSETQRNKGNFPGRFSGRQFSNSRSEMNVSTLELGDSALYLCASSLEAGTAYEQYFGPGTRLTVT.

This rearrangement joins TRBV18 to TRBJ2-1; a possible D gene is TRBD2 (6 bases). The CDR3 extends over 14 amino acids. Germline V lookup: CDR1 KGHSH, CDR2 LQKENI. Trimming took 3 bases from V and 1 from J, leaving 7 bases between them. CDR3 region: CASSPGLSYNEQFF. As DNA, the CDR3 is TGTGCCAGCTCACCGGGACTGTCCTACAATGAGCAGTTCTTC. Variable domain in full (rest from reference TRBV18 and TRBJ2-1): NAGVMQNPRHLVRRRGQEARLRCSPMKGHSHVYWYRQLPEEGLKFMVYLQKENIIDESGMPKERFSAEFPKEGPSILRIQQVVRGDSAAYFCASSPGLSYNEQFFGPGTRLTVL.

This clone was seen a single time. Other DNA sequences within the sample encode an identical CDR3. V usage is TRBV7-2 and J usage is TRBJ1-1, with D possibly being TRBD1 (5 bases). Germline CDR1 and CDR2: SGHTA and FQGNSA. Between the trimmed V and J ends, which lost 3 bases and 2 bases, there was a span of 10 bases. The CDR3 is 14 amino acids. DNA of the CDR3: TGTGCCAGCAGCTTGACTCAGGGTAACACTGAAGCTTTCTTT. It specifies CASSLTQGNTEAFF.

The chain employs TRBV7-2 and TRBJ2-2, with 9 bases lining up with TRBD1. Germline trimming cut 1 base from V and 7 bases from J; bases unmatched to any gene: 7. This CDR3 has 16 residues. Germline-derived CDR1 and CDR2 are SGHTA and FQGNSA. The CDR3 nucleotides are TGTGCCAGCAGCTTAGAAGGACAGGGGATTAACGGGGAGCTGTTTTTT. Protein: CASSLEGQGINGELFF.

This clone was seen a few times. V usage is TRBV6-5 and J usage is TRBJ1-6; 10 bases line up with TRBD1. The CDR3 loop spans 16 amino acids. V was pared by 3 bases and J by 7 bases, with 6 bases of the junction left unmatched. Germline CDR1 MNHEY, CDR2 SVGAGI. The CDR3 is CASSYSDRGWNSPLHF. The CDR3 DNA reads as TGTGCCAGCAGTTATTCGGACAGGGGGTGGAATTCACCCCTCCACTTT.

V gene TRBV11-3 combines with J gene TRBJ2-1; D is ambiguous. The CDR3 is 12 residues long. CDR1 and CDR2 (germline): SGHNT, YENEEA. V was trimmed by 2 bases and J by 8 bases, leaving 7 bases between them. In DNA, the CDR3 is TGTGCCAGCAGCTTACAGTCTGATGAGCAGTTCTTC. Encoded protein: CASSLQSDEQFF.

The gene calls are TRBV7-2 and TRBJ2-7, with TRBD2 matching over 12 bases. Germline V gives CDR1 SGHTA, CDR2 FQGNSA. V gave up 4 bases and J gave up 3 bases; unmatched junction bases: 10. The CDR3 sequence is 17 residues long. The CDR3 DNA reads as TGTGCCAGCAGCTCTCTAGCGGGAGGGCCTCTAATCTACGAGCAGTACTTC. Translating it yields CASSSLAGGPLIYEQYF.